Shown below are 31 T cell receptor beta chains from a single sample sequenced in a study of response to subunit inactivated influenza vaccine. MiXCR was run by TCRdb on the RT-PCR reads, yielding one entry per CDR3 protein. The data show about 540,000 distinct CDR3 sequences, approximately 22% seen once. These data were also filed under a second study, of T cells expressing NK-cell markers. That paper adds: 5'RACE template switching with UMIs produced the TCR beta cDNA.

The input for sequencing was CD4+ T cells sorted from PBMCs, taken roughly 12 days after vaccination. Receptors originate from a man aged 45-65 years who received an inactivated influenza vaccine.

This clonotype has more than one count but fewer than ten. The V call is TRBV20-1, the J call TRBJ2-1; D possibly corresponds to TRBD2 (5 bases). Between the trimmed V and J ends, which lost 6 bases and 0 bases, there was a span of 21 bases. Germline V gene data show CDR1 as DFQATT and CDR2 as SNEGSKA (reference sequence). The CDR3 is 17 amino acids. The CDR3 DNA follows: TGCAGTGCGCGGGTCCTCCAGCGGCTAAGCTCCTACAATGAGCAGTTCTTC. Its protein product is CSARVLQRLSSYNEQFF.

This clonotype was observed a single time. The V and J genes are TRBV7-9 and TRBJ1-1; the D is unclear. The CDR3 loop spans 12 amino acids. In germline, CDR1 is SEHNR, CDR2 FQNEAQ (reference sequence). The V end lost 7 bases, the J end lost 3 bases, and 9 bases lay between the germline ends. In DNA, the CDR3 is TGTGCCAGCACTCGGTTGGACACTGAAGCTTTCTTT. Translation: CASTRLDTEAFF.

A few counts support this clonotype. The chain recombines TRBV5-1 with TRBJ2-1; tentatively, D is TRBD1 (5 bases). V was pared by 4 bases and J by 5 bases, with 10 bases between. From germline, CDR1 is SGHRS and CDR2 YFSETQ. There are 13 residues in the CDR3. Written as DNA, the CDR3 is TGCGCCAGCAGCCAGGGCAGTCACAATGAGCAGTTCTTC. Protein product: CASSQGSHNEQFF.

The rearrangement joins TRBV5-1 to TRBJ2-7; 7 bases are shared with TRBD1. The CDR3 consists of 13 residues. V shed 2 bases and J 5 bases; nucleotides not matched to a gene: 4. Germline V gene lookup returns CDR1 SGHRS and CDR2 YFSETQ. In DNA, the CDR3 is TGCGCCAGCAGCTTCGGGACAGACAACGAGCAGTACTTC. It yields the protein CASSFGTDNEQYF.

This rearrangement joins TRBV5-1 to TRBJ2-3; 7 bases line up with TRBD2. This CDR3 has 15 residues. Germline V gives CDR1 SGHRS, CDR2 YFSETQ. The V segment lost 4 bases and the J segment 0 bases; nucleotides outside the gene matches: 5. The CDR3 DNA reads as TGCGCCAGCAGCCCGGGGGGTAGTAGCACAGATACGCAGTATTTT. Protein sequence: CASSPGGSSTDTQYF.

In this sample, this clonotype turned up a few times. This rearrangement joins TRBV10-3 to TRBJ2-7, with TRBD1 matching 9 bases. There are 14 residues in the CDR3. V lost 6 bases, J lost 4 bases, and 7 bases stayed unmatched. CDR1 is ENHRY and CDR2 is SYGVKD in the germline V gene. For the CDR3, the DNA is TGTGCCATCAGCGACTCGACAGGGGGGTACGAGCAGTACTTC. Translation: CAISDSTGGYEQYF.

The chain employs TRBV6-2 or TRBV6-3 and TRBJ2-1; D unresolved. The CDR3 totals 13 residues. Trimming removed 3 bases from V and 3 bases from J, with 6 bases in between. In germline, CDR1 is MNHEY, CDR2 SVGEGT. In DNA, the CDR3 is TGTGCCAGCAGTTATAAGATCTACAATGAGCAGTTCTTC. Its translation: CASSYKIYNEQFF.

This clonotype was counted between two and nine times. The chain recombines TRBV5-1 with TRBJ2-5, with a tentative D call TRBD1 (6 bases). V shed 3 bases and J shed 2 bases, with 11 bases lying between them. This CDR3 has 14 amino acids. Per the germline V gene, CDR1 is SGHRS and CDR2 is YFSETQ. CDR3 nucleotides: TGCGCCAGCAGCTATGGACAGATACAAGAGACCCAGTACTTC. Its protein is CASSYGQIQETQYF.

The chain is built from TRBV28 and TRBJ2-3; 14 bases are a match to TRBD2. Germline V gives CDR1 MDHEN, CDR2 SYDVKM. The length of the CDR3 is 15 residues. Trimming at V came to 6 bases and at J to 4 bases, leaving 3 bases not matched to a gene. The CDR3 sequence is CASSPGLAGADTQYF. CDR3 coding DNA: TGTGCCAGCAGCCCGGGACTAGCGGGAGCAGATACGCAGTATTTT.

This clonotype was counted a few times. This sequence joins TRBV20-1 and TRBJ1-5; 9 nucleotides align to TRBD1. After removal of 4 bases from V and 5 bases from J, the junction contained 6 bases not matched to a gene. The CDR3 is 14 residues long. CDR1 DFQATT and CDR2 SNEGSKA come from the germline V gene (reference sequence). The CDR3 DNA reads TGCAGTGCTACCCCGGGACAGGGCCATCAGCCCCAGCATTTT. Translating gives CSATPGQGHQPQHF.

The rearrangement joins TRBV6-1 to TRBJ2-7; TRBD1 agrees at 9 bases. The ends lost 6 bases at V and 4 bases at J; junction bases unmatched: 7. The CDR3 runs 14 residues. Per germline, CDR1 MNHNS and CDR2 SASEGT. Here the CDR3 DNA reads TGTGCCAGCAGACGACGGGACAGGGCTTACGAGCAGTACTTC. Protein: CASRRRDRAYEQYF.

This clonotype turned up a few times. V usage is TRBV10-3 and J usage is TRBJ2-5; D perhaps matches TRBD1 (6 bases). The germline V and J ends were trimmed by 2 bases and 4 bases, with 17 bases remaining between them. Looked up from germline, CDR1 is ENHRY and CDR2 is SYGVKD. The CDR3 length is 16 residues. CDR3 sequence: CAISERGFGDGETQYF. The CDR3 DNA reads TGTGCCATCAGTGAGAGGGGGTTCGGGGACGGAGAGACCCAGTACTTC.

Ten or more counts support this clonotype. The V and J genes are TRBV20-1 and TRBJ2-3; TRBD2 agrees at 7 bases. Per germline, CDR1 DFQATT and CDR2 SNEGSKA (reference sequence). After removal of 5 bases from V and 0 bases from J, the junction contained 5 bases not matched to a gene. This CDR3 is built from 14 residues. The CDR3 sequence: CSARTRPSTDTQYF. The CDR3 bases are TGCAGTGCTCGGACTAGACCAAGCACAGATACGCAGTATTTT.

This clonotype was picked up a small number of times. J is TRBJ2-3 and V is TRBV7-2, with D tentatively TRBD2 (6 bases). The germline gives CDR1 SGHTA, CDR2 FQGNSA. The CDR3 length is 15 residues. Trimming took 6 bases from V and 6 from J, leaving 19 bases between them. CDR3 sequence (DNA): TGTGCCAGCAGGTTGATAGGCGGGGCCGTGGATACGCAGTATTTT. It encodes CASRLIGGAVDTQYF.

This clonotype has only a few counts. The CDR3, as DNA: TGTGCCACTACGACAGGCACCGTTTTTCGCTACACCTTC. It specifies CATTTGTVFRYTF. V and J are TRBV7-2 and TRBJ1-2; a weak D match, TRBD1 (6 bases). V lost 10 bases and J 9 bases, leaving 21 bases between the germline ends. This CDR3 contains 13 residues. The germline V gene encodes CDR1 SGHTA and CDR2 FQGNSA.

This clonotype was counted only a few times. The V gene is TRBV29-1, the J gene TRBJ1-3; the match to TRBD1 covers 9 bases. Germline CDR1 reads SQVTM; CDR2 reads ANQGSEA. J was trimmed by 2 bases and V by 7 bases; bases with no gene match: 3. The length of the CDR3 is 13 residues. The CDR3, as DNA: TGCAGCGCAAGACAGGGGGCTGGAAACACCATATATTTT. Its protein is CSARQGAGNTIYF.

This sequence joins TRBV7-9 and TRBJ2-7; weak D call: TRBD1 (6 bases). The CDR3 has 15 amino acids. V was pared by 1 base and J by 2 bases, with 12 bases between. Germline V gives CDR1 SEHNR, CDR2 FQNEAQ (reference sequence). The CDR3 bases are TGTGCCAGCAGCTTAGGCCAGGGGCCCCCCTACGAGCAGTACTTC. Its translation: CASSLGQGPPYEQYF.

This clonotype was observed a handful of times. This chain uses TRBV11-2 with TRBJ2-7; 7 bases map to TRBD1. Germline V gene sequence: CDR1 SGHAT, CDR2 FQNNGV. Losses at the gene ends were 5 bases for V and 6 bases for J; bases not matched to a gene: 28. This CDR3 has 20 amino acids. The CDR3 loop is CASSPFRGAHSNPQGFEQYF. The CDR3 nucleotides read TGTGCCAGCAGCCCCTTTCGGGGCGCCCATTCCAACCCACAGGGGTTCGAGCAGTACTTC.

This rearrangement joins TRBV27 to TRBJ2-4; D is uncertain. The germline V and J ends were trimmed by 0 bases and 0 bases, with 15 bases remaining between them. There are 18 residues in the CDR3. In germline, CDR1 is MNHEY, CDR2 SMNVEV (reference sequence). The CDR3 DNA reads as TGTGCCAGCAGTTTATCGGGATGGTTACTGGGAGCCAAAAACATTCAGTACTTC. Amino acid sequence: CASSLSGWLLGAKNIQYF.

This sequence joins TRBV20-1 and TRBJ2-7, with 8 bases that match TRBD1. Germline V lookup: CDR1 DFQATT, CDR2 SNEGSKA (reference sequence). With 0 bases clipped from V and 4 bases from J, the junction kept 8 bases outside the gene matches. The CDR3 consists of 15 residues. CDR3 coding DNA: TGCAGTGCTAGAGACCCCGGGACAGGAGTATACGAGCAGTACTTC. This translates into CSARDPGTGVYEQYF.

The chain has TRBV2 and TRBJ2-1; D is unresolved. There are 13 residues in the CDR3. Trimming took 7 bases from V and 6 from J, leaving 13 bases between them. The germline V gene has CDR1 SNHLY and CDR2 FYNNEI. The CDR3 sequence is CASKRQWANEQFF. The CDR3 DNA sequence: TGTGCCAGCAAAAGGCAGTGGGCCAATGAGCAGTTCTTC.

The chain carries TRBV27 and TRBJ1-1; 9 bases match TRBD1. This CDR3 has 15 residues. Germline V gives CDR1 MNHEY, CDR2 SMNVEV (reference sequence). V shed 5 bases, J shed 1 base, and the junction held 5 bases outside the gene matches. CDR3 sequence reads: CASSVRGQGNTEAFF. The CDR3 DNA reads as TGTGCCAGCAGTGTACGGGGACAGGGGAACACTGAAGCTTTCTTT.

A few counts support this clonotype. The chain couples TRBV28 to TRBJ2-7, with D perhaps TRBD1 or TRBD2 (5 bases each). V was shortened by 11 bases and J by 7 bases, with 18 bases between the two germline ends. Germline values: CDR1 MDHEN, CDR2 SYDVKM. The CDR3 is 12 amino acids. CDR3 nucleotide sequence: TGTGCCGCCGGTTTCGGGGCTCAGGAGCAGTACTTC. Protein product: CAAGFGAQEQYF.

As to this clonotype: Its ends do not fully match the called genes, so a read error is possible. The chain recombines TRBV12-3 or TRBV12-4 with TRBJ1-2, with D possibly TRBD1 on 5 matching bases. The CDR3 has 13 residues. DNA of the CDR3: TGTGCCAGCAGTTTAGGGCAGGGTCATGGCCACACCTTC. This sequence encodes CASSLGQGHGHTF.

This rearrangement joins TRBV19 to TRBJ1-1, with 12 bases lining up with TRBD1. The J segment lost 2 bases and the V segment lost 7 bases, leaving 5 bases of the junction unmatched. The CDR3 covers 15 residues. Germline V lookup: CDR1 LNHDA, CDR2 SQIVND (reference sequence). DNA of the CDR3: TGTGCCAGTACAAGGGGACAGGGGGCCAACACTGAAGCTTTCTTT. It encodes CASTRGQGANTEAFF.

The chain employs TRBV6-2 or TRBV6-3 and TRBJ2-5, with TRBD1 as a possible D gene (6 bases). The CDR3 has 14 amino acids. Germline CDR1 is MNHEY and CDR2 is SVGEGT. Trimming took 2 bases from V and 3 from J, leaving 10 bases between them. This CDR3 is CASSYGSGEETQYF. The CDR3 nucleotides are TGTGCCAGCAGTTACGGGTCAGGGGAAGAGACCCAGTACTTC.

This chain connects TRBV20-1 to TRBJ2-1; TRBD2 matches 7 bases. The germline CDR1 and CDR2 sequences are DFQATT and SNEGSKA (reference sequence). The length of the CDR3 is 14 residues. The trim removed 1 base at V and 3 bases at J, leaving 3 bases unmatched. Here the CDR3 DNA reads TGCAGTGCTAGAGGCGGGAGTGTCTACAATGAGCAGTTCTTC. Its protein is CSARGGSVYNEQFF.

This clonotype was detected only a few times. This chain connects TRBV20-1 to TRBJ2-1, with D perhaps TRBD1 (5 bases). Trimming took 0 bases from V and 5 from J, leaving 17 bases between them. The length of the CDR3 is 16 residues. Germline-derived CDR1 and CDR2 are DFQATT and SNEGSKA (reference sequence). The CDR3 DNA sequence: TGCAGTGCTAGAGATGGGGCATTAGGTCCTAACAATGAGCAGTTCTTC. Translating gives CSARDGALGPNNEQFF.

The genes are TRBV7-8 and TRBJ2-2; TRBD1 agrees at 7 bases. Germline-derived CDR1 and CDR2 are SGHVS and FQNEAQ. There are 14 residues in the CDR3. V gave up 7 bases and J gave up 9 bases; unmatched junction bases: 11. Here the CDR3 reads CASTLTGRDRELFF. The DNA for the CDR3 is TGTGCCAGCACCCTGACAGGGAGAGACCGGGAGCTGTTTTTT.

The V call is TRBV7-2, the J call TRBJ2-4; D remains ambiguous. Trimming took off 5 bases at V and 8 bases at J, with 19 bases between the two ends. Germline V gene lookup returns CDR1 SGHTA and CDR2 FQGNSA. The CDR3 totals 15 residues. As DNA, the CDR3 is TGTGCCAGCAGCCTCAAAAAAGGGCAGTGGGACATTCAGTACTTC. Translated, it gives CASSLKKGQWDIQYF.

The chain combines TRBV15 with TRBJ2-5, with TRBD2 matching over 13 bases. The V gene end was trimmed by 1 base and the J gene end by 5 bases; junction bases not matched to a gene: 4. The germline V gene has CDR1 LNHNV and CDR2 YYDKDF (reference sequence). This CDR3 region has 16 residues. For the CDR3, the DNA is TGTGCCACCAGCAGAGGACTAGCGGGGGGTGTTGAGACCCAGTACTTC. Its translation: CATSRGLAGGVETQYF. Drawing the rest from reference TRBV15 and TRBJ2-5, the complete variable domain is DAMVIQNPRYQVTQFGKPVTLSCSQTLNHNVMYWYQQKSSQAPKLLFHYYDKDFNNEADTPDNFQSRRPNTSFCFLDIRSPGLGDTAMYLCATSRGLAGGVETQYFGPGTRLLVL.